These T cell receptor beta chains were read from a single sample in a study of T cells in Graves' hyperthyroidism and ophthalmopathy. TCRdb analysed the multiplex PCR reads with MiXCR anew, one entry per CDR3 protein. The sample holds about 300,000 distinct CDR3 sequences, roughly 20% seen once. The specimen was blood. Receptor source: a man in his fifties or sixties with Graves' ophthalmopathy. CDR3s include the opening cysteine and the closing phenylalanine or tryptophan. D genes are given only for firm matches. Where a row states a size, it is once, few, many or the class of an expanded clone; other rows omit it.

v_gene	d_gene	abundance	j_gene	CDR3nt	CDR3aa
TRBV5-1	NA	many	TRBJ1-1	TGCGCCAGCAGCTTGGAAAATAAGGCTGAAGCTTTCTTT	CASSLENKAEAFF
TRBV7-2	TRBD2	few	TRBJ2-7	TGTGCCAGCAGCCCACGAAACCACCCGGGACTAGCGGGAGGGGCCTCCTACGAGCAGTACTTC	CASSPRNHPGLAGGASYEQYF
TRBV18	TRBD1	few	TRBJ2-1	TGTGCCAGCTCACGGTCCTTTAGGACAGGGAATTCCAATGAGCAGTTCTTC	CASSRSFRTGNSNEQFF
TRBV5-1	TRBD1	many	TRBJ1-1	TGCGCCAGCAGTCGGGACAGGGTAGGTTTCGAAACTGAAGCTTTCTTT	CASSRDRVGFETEAFF
TRBV5-1	NA	NA	TRBJ2-7	TGCGCCAGCAGCAGCGGGGACAGAGATTACGAGCAGTACTTC	CASSSGDRDYEQYF
TRBV6-9	TRBD2	NA	TRBJ2-7	TGTGCCAGCAGTTACTTGGGACTAGCGGCGTCCTACGAGCAGTACTTC	CASSYLGLAASYEQYF
TRBV5-1	NA	few	TRBJ1-1	TGCGCCAGCAGCTTGGGGGCAGGGTATACTGAAGCTTTCTTT	CASSLGAGYTEAFF
TRBV4-2	TRBD1	NA	TRBJ2-5	TGTGCCAGCAGCCAACATGTGGGACAGGCCCAGTACTTC	CASSQHVGQAQYF
TRBV5-1	TRBD2	many	TRBJ2-7	TGCGCCAGCAGCCCTATAGCGGGAGCGAAGGAGCAGTACTTC	CASSPIAGAKEQYF
TRBV6-4	NA	few	TRBJ2-2	TGTGCCAGCAGTCTGGATTCGAACACCGGGGAGCTGTTTTTT	CASSLDSNTGELFF
TRBV20-1	TRBD2	many	TRBJ2-1	TGCAGTGCTAGCCGGGGAGGCGGGGGGTTCTACAATGAGCAGTTCTTC	CSASRGGGGFYNEQFF
TRBV14	NA	NA	TRBJ1-2	TGTGCCAGCAGCCAAGGTGCAGATTACACCTTC	CASSQGADYTF
TRBV11-2	TRBD2	NA	TRBJ2-1	TGTGCCAGCAGCAGACTAGCGGGAGGTGCGGGTGAGCAGTTCTTC	CASSRLAGGAGEQFF
TRBV5-8	NA	NA	TRBJ1-2	TGTGCCAGCAGCTTCGGGATTTTCGGCTACACCTTC	CASSFGIFGYTF
TRBV5-4	NA	many	TRBJ2-1	TGTGCCAGCAGCTTGATGTCGGGTTCCTACAATGAGCAGTTCTTC	CASSLMSGSYNEQFF
TRBV9	NA	few	TRBJ1-4	TGTGCCAGCAGCGTAGGGGGCACCTTGGAGGAAAAACTGTTTTTT	CASSVGGTLEEKLFF
TRBV4-1	NA	NA	TRBJ1-1	TGCGCCAGCAGCCAAGCCCTACAGGGAGGGGACACTGAAGCTTTCTTT	CASSQALQGGDTEAFF
TRBV20-1	NA	NA	TRBJ1-5	TGCAGTGCTAGATCCTATAATCAGCCCCAGCATTTT	CSARSYNQPQHF
TRBV30	TRBD1	NA	TRBJ2-1	TGTGCCTGGAGTGTACTTAGGTCAGGACAGGGGTACAATGAGCAGTTCTTC	CAWSVLRSGQGYNEQFF
TRBV7-2	TRBD2	NA	TRBJ2-1	TGTGCCAGCAGCGACAGATCGGGAGGCGATGAGCAGTTCTTC	CASSDRSGGDEQFF
TRBV12-3/TRBV12-4	NA	many	TRBJ2-1	TGTGCCAGCAGTTTCCTCCCCTACAATGAGCAGTTCTTC	CASSFLPYNEQFF
TRBV27	TRBD2	NA	TRBJ2-1	TGTGCCAGCAGTTTATTGTCTAGCGGGTTCTACGATGAGCAGTTCTTC	CASSLLSSGFYDEQFF
TRBV2	NA	many	TRBJ1-2	TGTGCCAGCACCGAATTAGGGGGGTCGGGCTACACCTTC	CASTELGGSGYTF
TRBV7-9	NA	few	TRBJ2-1	TGTGCCAGCAGCACCCGACTGGGATACTACAATGAGCAGTTCTTC	CASSTRLGYYNEQFF
TRBV30	NA	many	TRBJ1-6	TGTGCCTGGAGTGCGCAGGGTAATTCACCCCTCCACTTT	CAWSAQGNSPLHF
TRBV20-1	NA	NA	TRBJ2-5	TGCAGTGCTGGACAGCCTGAGGAGACCCAGTACTTC	CSAGQPEETQYF
TRBV25-1	TRBD2	NA	TRBJ2-1	TGTGCCAGCAGTGAATTTTGGGGGACTAGCGGGGGGGACAATGAGCAGTTCTTC	CASSEFWGTSGGDNEQFF
TRBV12-5	NA	NA	TRBJ2-5	TGTGCTAGTGCGGTTGAGGGAGAGACCCAGTACTTC	CASAVEGETQYF